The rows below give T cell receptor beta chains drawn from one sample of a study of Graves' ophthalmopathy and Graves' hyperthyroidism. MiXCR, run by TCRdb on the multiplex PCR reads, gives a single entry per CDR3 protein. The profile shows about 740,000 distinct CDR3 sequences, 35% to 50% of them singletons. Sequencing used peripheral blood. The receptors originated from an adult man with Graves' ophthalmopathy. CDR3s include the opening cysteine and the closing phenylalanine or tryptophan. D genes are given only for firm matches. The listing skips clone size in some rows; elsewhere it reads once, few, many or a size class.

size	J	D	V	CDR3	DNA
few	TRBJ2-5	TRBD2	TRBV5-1	CASSLTGLATQETQYF	TGCGCCAGCAGCTTGACCGGACTAGCGACACAAGAGACCCAGTACTTC
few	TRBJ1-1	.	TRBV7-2	CASRSLRGRDPEAFF	TGTGCCAGCCGATCCCTCCGGGGGAGAGACCCTGAAGCTTTCTTT
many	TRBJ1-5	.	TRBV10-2	CASSEGGLSYSNQPQHF	TGCGCCAGCAGTGAGGGCGGACTGTCCTATAGCAATCAGCCCCAGCATTTT
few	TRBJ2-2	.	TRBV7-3	CASSPNPGLKNTGELFF	TGTGCCAGCAGCCCCAACCCGGGACTGAAGAACACCGGGGAGCTGTTTTTT
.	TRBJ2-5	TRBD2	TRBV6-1	CASSEAGRTSGTETQYF	TGTGCCAGCAGTGAAGCGGGAAGGACTAGCGGGACAGAGACCCAGTACTTC
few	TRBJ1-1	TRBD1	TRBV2	CASRFRQGAGTEAFF	TGTGCCAGCAGATTTAGACAGGGGGCGGGCACTGAAGCTTTCTTT
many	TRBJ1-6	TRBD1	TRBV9	CASSAIGQDRSPLHF	TGTGCCAGCAGCGCGATCGGACAGGATCGTTCACCCCTCCACTTT
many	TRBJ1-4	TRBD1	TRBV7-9	CASSLRRPGGLEKLFF	TGTGCCAGCAGCTTAAGACGACCAGGGGGCCTGGAAAAACTGTTTTTT
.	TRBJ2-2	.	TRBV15	CATPGKGLAGERFF	TGTGCCACCCCAGGAAAGGGCTTGGCCGGGGAGCGGTTTTTT
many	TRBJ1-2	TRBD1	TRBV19	CASRRQGGDYGYTF	TGTGCCAGTAGACGACAGGGAGGGGACTATGGCTACACCTTC
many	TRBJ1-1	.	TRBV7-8	CASSVEAIGTVNTEAFF	TGTGCCAGCAGCGTAGAGGCAATCGGGACGGTGAACACTGAAGCTTTCTTT
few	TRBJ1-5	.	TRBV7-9	CASSLAGTGSNQPQHF	TGTGCCAGCAGCTTAGCGGGGACGGGAAGCAATCAGCCCCAGCATTTT
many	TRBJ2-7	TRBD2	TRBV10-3	CAISGGLAGAYEQYF	TGTGCCATCAGTGGAGGACTAGCGGGAGCCTACGAGCAGTACTTC
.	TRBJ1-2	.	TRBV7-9	CASSQDLRDPGYTF	TGTGCCAGCAGCCAAGATCTGAGGGATCCCGGCTACACCTTC
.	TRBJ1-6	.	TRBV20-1	CSARDRGSYNSPLHF	TGCAGTGCTAGAGACCGGGGCTCCTATAATTCACCCCTCCACTTT
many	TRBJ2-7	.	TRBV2	CASSDWVDRFEQYF	TGTGCCAGCAGTGATTGGGTCGACAGGTTCGAGCAGTACTTC
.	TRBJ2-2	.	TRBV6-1	CASSAGAGLGGELFF	TGTGCCAGCAGTGCGGGGGCCGGACTGGGCGGGGAGCTGTTTTTT
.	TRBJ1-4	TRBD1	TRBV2	CASSKSQGANEKLFF	TGTGCCAGCAGCAAATCGCAGGGGGCTAATGAAAAACTGTTTTTT
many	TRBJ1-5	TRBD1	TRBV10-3	CAISLAGGQPQHF	TGTGCCATCAGTTTGGCAGGGGGGCAGCCCCAGCATTTT
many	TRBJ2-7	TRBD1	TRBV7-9	CASSLWTGSGSYEQYF	TGTGCCAGCAGCCTATGGACAGGGTCCGGCTCCTACGAGCAGTACTTC
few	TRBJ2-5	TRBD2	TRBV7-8	CASSYPSGQETQYF	TGTGCCAGCAGCTACCCTAGCGGCCAAGAGACCCAGTACTTC
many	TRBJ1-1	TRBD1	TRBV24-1	CATKGGANTEAFF	TGTGCCACCAAAGGGGGCGCGAACACTGAAGCTTTCTTT
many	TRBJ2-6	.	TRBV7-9	CASSLLGSGANVLTF	TGTGCCAGCAGCCTACTAGGTTCGGGGGCCAACGTCCTGACTTTC